The clone carrying this T cell receptor (beta chain) showed up just once. The antigen is undetermined. The CDR3 runs 14 residues. Germline V gene lookup returns CDR1 SGHVS and CDR2 FNYEAQ. V was pared by 1 base and J by 1 base, with 6 bases between. Cultured CD4+ T cell DNA underwent sequencing with the Oncomine TCR Beta short-read assay. One entry per CDR3 protein results from TCRdb running MiXCR on the PCR reads. The sample includes some 7,600 distinct CDR3 sequences, about half of them seen just once. These data are taken from a study of vaccination and CD4 T cells after COVID-19. Described treatment: approximately nine-day PBMC culture with coronavirus spike peptide pools or control peptides (ViraFEST assay). CD4+ T cells that came from the unexposed donor were collected before the COVID-19 pandemic (2011-2018). IL-2 (around 10 IU/ml) and peptide pools (roughly 10 ug/ml) were added to cultures of approximately 2 million PBMCs per well.

What was sequenced was CD4+ T cells from blood, cultured in vitro. The clonotype was recovered from a human donor in good health. This chain joins TRBV7-6 and TRBJ2-3, with D hard to call. The DNA for the CDR3 is TGTGCCAGCAGCTTAGTTCCTGGCACAGATACGCAGTATTTT. Translated: CASSLVPGTDTQYF.